These 20 T cell receptor beta chains came from one sample sequenced in a study of blood T cells in healthy people across ages. The use of a sample-barcoded 5' primer and a J-beta primer mix characterized a second PCR of roughly 6 to 11 cycles. TCRdb re-called the 5' RACE reads through MiXCR, storing one row per CDR3 protein. Of 1.6 million or so distinct CDR3 sequences listed, about 31% were seen once; the top ten hold approximately 10%. The sequencing input was blood. The source is a woman aged 25 to 39 in good health.

This clonotype was seen a handful of times. The chain has TRBV3-1 and TRBJ2-7, with D perhaps being TRBD1 or TRBD2 (5 bases each). The CDR3 is made up of 16 amino acids. The germline CDR1 and CDR2 sequences are LGHDT and YNNKEL (reference sequence). Trimming removed 1 base from V and 5 bases from J, with 18 bases in between. The CDR3 nucleotides are TGTGCCAGCAGCCAAGGAGGGGCAGGTAGGCTAAACGAGCAGTACTTC. Encoded protein: CASSQGGAGRLNEQYF.

A remark on this clonotype: Lacking the conserved final phenylalanine or tryptophan, this CDR3 likely reflects a read error. V is TRBV12-3 or TRBV12-4 and J is TRBJ2-3; D gene ambiguous. The V end lost 3 bases, the J end lost 4 bases, and 5 bases lay between the germline ends. There are 12 residues in the CDR3. CDR3 nucleotide sequence: TGTGCCAGCAGTTTGTTCGCAGATACGCAGTATTCT. This encodes CASSLFADTQYS.

This clonotype was recorded a few times. The J gene is TRBJ2-3, the V gene TRBV5-1; TRBD1 or TRBD2 may be the D gene (6 bases each). The CDR3 has 15 amino acids. The germline V gene has CDR1 SGHRS and CDR2 YFSETQ. Between the trimmed V and J ends, which lost 7 bases and 5 bases, there was a span of 20 bases. CDR3 region: CASVLGGPTGDTQYF. The CDR3 region has the DNA TGCGCCAGCGTTCTAGGGGGGCCGACGGGAGATACGCAGTATTTT.

Here the CDR3 reads CSATIITGVPDTQYF. The CDR3 nucleotides are TGCAGTGCCACAATAATCACGGGAGTCCCAGATACGCAGTATTTT. The chain employs TRBV20-1 and TRBJ2-3; D is perhaps TRBD2 (6 bases). Germline-derived CDR1 and CDR2 are DFQATT and SNEGSKA (reference sequence). V was trimmed by 6 bases and J by 4 bases, leaving 20 bases between them. CDR3 size: 15 residues.

In this sample, this clonotype turned up many times. One end of the junction varies from germline; a read error may be responsible. This chain links TRBV5-1 with TRBJ2-7, with a weak D call TRBD2 (6 bases). Germline values: CDR1 SGHRS, CDR2 YFSETQ. This CDR3 spans 14 amino acids. This chain's CDR3 is CASSLAGGSDEQYF. The CDR3 nucleotides read TGTGCCAGCAGCTTGGCCGGGGGATCTGATGAGCAGTACTTC.

CDR3 amino acids: CASRGGSGRNEQFF. Written as DNA, the CDR3 is TGTGCCAGCAGGGGGGGGAGCGGGAGGAATGAGCAGTTCTTC. The rearrangement links TRBV7-3 to TRBJ2-1, with TRBD2 matching over 9 bases. There are 14 residues in the CDR3. Losses at the gene ends were 6 bases for V and 7 bases for J; bases not matched to a gene: 7. The germline CDR1 and CDR2 sequences are SGHTA and FQGTGA.

In its sample, this clonotype was seen once. The chain couples TRBV30 to TRBJ1-1, with TRBD1 matching over 8 bases. The CDR3 spans 15 residues. CDR1 is GTSNPN, CDR2 SVGIG, per germline (reference sequence). The V and J ends lost 0 bases and 4 bases, in that order; junction bases with no gene match: 7. CDR3 in amino acids: CAWSVGRGRFTEAFF. The CDR3 DNA follows: TGTGCCTGGAGTGTTGGCAGGGGGCGATTCACTGAAGCTTTCTTT.

This clonotype was detected many times. The CDR3 region is CASRAASGTSDEQYF. The DNA of the CDR3 is TGTGCCAGCAGGGCGGCCTCCGGGACTAGCGACGAGCAGTACTTC. The chain joins TRBV12-3 or TRBV12-4 to TRBJ2-7, with 10 bases fitting TRBD2. V shed 6 bases and J 5 bases; nucleotides not matched to a gene: 10. The CDR3 has 15 residues.

This clonotype was seen at least ten times. The V gene is TRBV28, the J gene TRBJ2-5; TRBD1 aligns across 8 bases. J was trimmed by 5 bases and V by 6 bases; bases with no gene match: 5. Per germline, CDR1 MDHEN and CDR2 SYDVKM. The CDR3 contains 13 residues. The CDR3 loop is CASSSGGAETQYF. The CDR3 region has the DNA TGTGCCAGCAGCTCAGGGGGCGCGGAGACCCAGTACTTC.

To note about this clonotype: A read error may produce the germline difference seen at one junction end. The chain has TRBV20-1 and TRBJ2-7; D may be TRBD1 (5 bases). Germline V lookup: CDR1 DFQATT, CDR2 SNEGSKA (reference sequence). This CDR3 is 13 amino acids long. CDR3 protein: CGARDRQKLRQYF. Here the CDR3 DNA reads TGCGGTGCTAGGGATAGACAGAAGCTAAGGCAGTACTTC.

The chain is built from TRBV5-4 and TRBJ1-1, with D unresolved. The V gene lost 4 bases and the J gene lost 0 bases, with 10 bases spanning the gap. Germline CDR1 SGHNT, CDR2 YYREEE (reference sequence). CDR3 length equals 14 residues. Here the CDR3 DNA reads TGTGCCAGCAGCGCCCAGTCCGTGAACACTGAAGCTTTCTTT. This codes for CASSAQSVNTEAFF.

Note on this clonotype: One end of the junction does not line up with germline, which may come from a read error. This chain links TRBV5-6 with TRBJ2-3; D might be TRBD2 (5 bases). The germline V gene has CDR1 SGHDT and CDR2 YYEEEE. There are 11 residues in the CDR3. The CDR3 nucleotides read TGTGCCAACAGCGGATTAGATACGCAGTATTTT. It specifies CANSGLDTQYF.

This clonotype has a handful of counts. The CDR3 nucleotides are TGTGCCAGCAGCTCTATAATACCTCACTATGGCTACACCTTC. Amino acids: CASSSIIPHYGYTF. The gene calls are TRBV7-9 and TRBJ1-2; D call uncertain. Germline assignment: CDR1 SEHNR and CDR2 FQNEAQ (reference sequence). V lost 4 bases to trimming and J lost 3 bases, with 12 bases between them. This CDR3 has 14 residues.

This clonotype was recorded at least ten times. The chain couples TRBV29-1 to TRBJ2-3; 7 bases are a match to TRBD1. The CDR3 runs 14 residues. V was pared by 3 bases and J by 3 bases, with 6 bases of the junction left unmatched. Germline CDR1 and CDR2: SQVTM and ANQGSEA. CDR3 nucleotide sequence: TGCAGCGTTGACTCTGAGGGACAGACAGATACGCAGTATTTT. Its protein product is CSVDSEGQTDTQYF.

The table lists this clonotype with many counts. The chain has TRBV9 and TRBJ2-1; 10 nucleotides line up with TRBD2. The germline V gene has CDR1 SGDLS and CDR2 YYNGEE. V lost 0 bases and J lost 5; bases outside the gene matches: 8. The CDR3 extends over 17 amino acids. The CDR3 DNA follows: TGTGCCAGCAGCGTAGCTGGGAGCGGGAGGGTCGACAATGAGCAGTTCTTC. Translated: CASSVAGSGRVDNEQFF.

This clonotype was detected ten times or more. The rearrangement joins TRBV12-3 or TRBV12-4 to TRBJ2-5, with 10 bases aligning to TRBD1. The V segment lost 5 bases and the J segment 6 bases; nucleotides outside the gene matches: 12. The CDR3 extends over 16 amino acids. The CDR3 spells CASSQTFRDRGKTQYF. The CDR3 DNA reads TGTGCCAGCAGTCAAACTTTCCGGGACAGGGGAAAGACCCAGTACTTC.

This chain uses TRBV20-1 with TRBJ2-7; tentative D call: TRBD1 (6 bases). V was pared by 6 bases and J by 5 bases, with 11 bases between. Germline V gene lookup returns CDR1 DFQATT and CDR2 SNEGSKA (reference sequence). The CDR3 extends over 11 amino acids. DNA of the CDR3: TGCAGTGCGGGTGGGGGCGACGAGCAGTACTTC. Translating it yields CSAGGGDEQYF.

This clonotype was seen only a few times. The chain carries TRBV20-1 and TRBJ2-7, with 9 bases lining up with TRBD2. CDR1 is DFQATT and CDR2 is SNEGSKA in the germline V gene (reference sequence). This CDR3 spans 14 amino acids. V dropped 2 bases and J dropped 6; count of bases not matched to a gene: 8. CDR3 protein: CSARNTLAGSEQYF. CDR3 sequence (DNA): TGCAGTGCTAGAAATACCCTAGCGGGATCCGAGCAGTACTTC.

The chain has TRBV20-1 and TRBJ2-5; D gene unclear. Germline loops: CDR1 DFQATT, CDR2 SNEGSKA (reference sequence). V was pared by 4 bases and J by 2 bases, with 5 bases between. CDR3 length equals 11 residues. Here the CDR3 reads CSANQQETQYF. The DNA of the CDR3 is TGCAGTGCTAACCAACAAGAGACCCAGTACTTC.

This clonotype was seen a few times. This rearrangement joins TRBV9 to TRBJ1-4; D possibly corresponds to TRBD1 (6 bases). Germline V gives CDR1 SGDLS, CDR2 YYNGEE. This CDR3 is built from 13 residues. V was trimmed by 4 bases and J by 7 bases, leaving 11 bases between them. DNA for the CDR3: TGTGCCAGCAGCCCCACAGGGCTTGAAAAACTGTTTTTT. This translates into CASSPTGLEKLFF. The whole variable domain, filled in from reference TRBV9 and TRBJ1-4, reads DSGVTQTPKHLITATGQRVTLRCSPRSGDLSVYWYQQSLDQGLQFLIQYYNGEERAKGNILERFSAQQFPDLHSELNLSSLELGDSALYFCASSPTGLEKLFFGSGTQLSVL.